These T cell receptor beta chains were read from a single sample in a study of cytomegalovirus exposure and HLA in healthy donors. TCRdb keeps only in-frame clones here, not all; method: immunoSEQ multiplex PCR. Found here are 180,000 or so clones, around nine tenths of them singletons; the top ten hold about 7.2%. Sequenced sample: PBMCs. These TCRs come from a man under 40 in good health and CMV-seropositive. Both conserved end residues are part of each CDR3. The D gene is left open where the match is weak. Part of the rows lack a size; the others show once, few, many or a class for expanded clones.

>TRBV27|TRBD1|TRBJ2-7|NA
CASRPTGIAYEQYF
TGTGCCAGCAGACCGACAGGGATCGCCTACGAGCAGTACTTC
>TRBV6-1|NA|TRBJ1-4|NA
CASSVPFEKLFF
TGTGCCAGCAGCGTACCGTTCGAAAAACTGTTTTTT
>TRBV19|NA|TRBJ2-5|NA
CASSIGLLGETQYF
TGTGCCAGTAGTATAGGCCTGTTGGGGGAGACCCAGTACTTC
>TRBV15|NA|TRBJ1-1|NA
CATSYKMNTEAFF
TGTGCCACCAGCTACAAGATGAACACTGAAGCTTTCTTT
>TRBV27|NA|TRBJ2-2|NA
CASSDSGSTGELFF
TGTGCCAGCAGTGACTCAGGGTCCACCGGGGAGCTGTTTTTT
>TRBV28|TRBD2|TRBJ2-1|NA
CASSSSGSKGNEQFF
TGTGCCAGCAGTTCTAGCGGGAGTAAGGGCAATGAGCAGTTCTTC
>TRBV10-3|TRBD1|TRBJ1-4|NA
CAISESWDRVELFF
TGTGCCATCAGTGAGTCCTGGGACAGGGTGGAACTGTTTTTT
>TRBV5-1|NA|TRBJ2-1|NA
CASSLDGGPEGFF
TGCGCCAGCAGCTTGGATGGGGGGCCCGAGGGGTTCTTC
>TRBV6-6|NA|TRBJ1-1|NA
CASSYMGDRGAFF
TGTGCCAGCAGTTACATGGGAGACCGGGGGGCTTTCTTT
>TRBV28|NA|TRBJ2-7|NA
CASSLQRGDEQYF
TGTGCCAGCAGTTTACAACGGGGCGACGAGCAGTACTTC
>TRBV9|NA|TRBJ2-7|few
CASSAAEGRTYEQYF
TGTGCCAGCAGCGCGGCGGAAGGTCGTACCTACGAGCAGTACTTC
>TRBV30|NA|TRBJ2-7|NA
CAWATRGPYEQYF
TGTGCCTGGGCGACCAGGGGCCCCTACGAGCAGTACTTC
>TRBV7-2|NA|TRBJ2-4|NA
CASSLGHRENLAKNIQYF
TGTGCCAGCAGCTTAGGCCATAGGGAGAACCTAGCCAAAAACATTCAGTACTTC
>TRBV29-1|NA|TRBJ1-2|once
CSVEGGPNYGYTF
TGCAGCGTTGAAGGGGGCCCAAACTATGGCTACACCTTC
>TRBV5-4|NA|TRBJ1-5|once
CASSSRDTNQPQHF
TGTGCCAGCAGCTCCCGGGACACAAATCAGCCCCAGCATTTT
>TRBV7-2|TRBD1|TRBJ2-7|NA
CASSLAGQGTEQYF
TGTGCCAGCAGCTTGGCGGGACAGGGTACCGAGCAGTACTTC
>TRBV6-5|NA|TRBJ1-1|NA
CASRRTANTEAFF
TGTGCCAGCAGGAGGACAGCAAACACTGAAGCTTTCTTT
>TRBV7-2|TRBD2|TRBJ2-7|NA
CASSSGLAGAYEQYF
TGTGCCAGCAGTTCTGGACTAGCGGGAGCCTACGAGCAGTACTTC
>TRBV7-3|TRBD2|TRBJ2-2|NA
CASSLTGLQRGLAGELFF
TGTGCCAGCAGCTTAACAGGCCTACAGCGGGGTCTGGCCGGGGAGCTGTTTTTT
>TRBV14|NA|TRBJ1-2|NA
CASSARSYGYTF
TGTGCCAGCAGCGCCCGAAGCTATGGCTACACCTTC
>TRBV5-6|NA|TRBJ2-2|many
CASSRGPGLTGELFF
TGTGCCAGCAGCCGAGGGCCGGGCCTCACCGGGGAGCTGTTTTTT
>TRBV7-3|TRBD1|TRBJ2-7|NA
CASSPVPGQSQYF
TGTGCCAGCAGCCCCGTCCCGGGACAGTCCCAGTACTTC
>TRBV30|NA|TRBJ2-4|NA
CAWSVTIAKNIQYF
TGTGCCTGGAGTGTAACCATAGCCAAAAACATTCAGTACTTC
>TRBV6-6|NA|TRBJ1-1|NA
CATTPGNEAFF
TGTGCCACCACACCAGGCAACGAAGCTTTCTTT
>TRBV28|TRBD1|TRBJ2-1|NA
CASSDPTGQQFF
TGTGCCAGCTCAGATCCGACAGGGCAGCAGTTCTTC
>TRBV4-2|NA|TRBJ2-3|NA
CASPWGVRDTQYF
TGTGCCAGCCCGTGGGGAGTTAGAGATACGCAGTATTTT
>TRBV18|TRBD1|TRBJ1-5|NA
CASSLGQGPEPQHF
TGTGCCAGCTCACTCGGACAGGGGCCGGAGCCCCAGCATTTT
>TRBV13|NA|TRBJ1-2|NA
CASSNRAHYYGYTF
TGTGCCAGCAGCAACCGGGCGCACTATTATGGCTACACCTTC
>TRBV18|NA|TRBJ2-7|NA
CASSPNPGVRNYEQYF
TGTGCCAGCTCACCTAACCCAGGAGTTAGGAACTACGAGCAGTACTTC
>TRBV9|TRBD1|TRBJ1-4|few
CASSVEGTGVEKLFF
TGTGCCAGCAGCGTAGAAGGGACAGGGGTCGAAAAACTGTTTTTT
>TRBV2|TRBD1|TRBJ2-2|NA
CASRGQGISGELFF
TGTGCCAGCAGAGGACAGGGCATATCCGGGGAGCTGTTTTTT
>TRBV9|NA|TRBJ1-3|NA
CASSVGLSSGNTIYF
TGTGCCAGCAGCGTAGGGCTGAGCTCTGGAAACACCATATATTTT
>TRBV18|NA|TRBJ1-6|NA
CASSPSMGVGQTNSPLHF
TGTGCCAGCTCACCTAGCATGGGGGTAGGACAAACGAATTCACCCCTCCACTTT
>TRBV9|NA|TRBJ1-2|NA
CASSVGGIAGGYTF
TGTGCCAGCAGCGTAGGGGGCATCGCCGGTGGCTACACCTTC
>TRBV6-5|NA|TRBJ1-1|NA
CASSYSGSTEAFF
TGTGCCAGCAGTTACTCAGGGAGCACTGAAGCTTTCTTT
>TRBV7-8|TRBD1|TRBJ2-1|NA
CASSLARTGSNNEQFF
TGTGCCAGCAGCTTAGCGAGGACAGGGAGCAACAATGAGCAGTTCTTC
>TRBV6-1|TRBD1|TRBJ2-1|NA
CASSFLGQSYNEQFF
TGTGCCAGCAGCTTCCTGGGACAGTCTTATAATGAGCAGTTCTTC
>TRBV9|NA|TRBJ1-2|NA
CASSVAQEHYGYTF
TGTGCCAGCAGCGTAGCTCAGGAGCACTATGGCTACACCTTC
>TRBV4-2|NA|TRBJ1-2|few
CASSQPGTHGDYGYTF
TGTGCCAGCAGCCAGCCAGGGACACATGGTGACTATGGCTACACCTTC
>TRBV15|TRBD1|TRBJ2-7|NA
CATSRAGTGHYEQYF
TGTGCCACCAGCAGAGCGGGGACAGGGCACTACGAGCAGTACTTC
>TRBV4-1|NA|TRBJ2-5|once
CASSQDGQWGETQYF
TGCGCCAGCAGCCAAGATGGACAGTGGGGGGAGACCCAGTACTTC
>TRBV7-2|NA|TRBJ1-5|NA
CASSFESGAPSRSHF
TGTGCCAGCAGCTTCGAGTCAGGGGCCCCCAGCCGGTCGCATTTT
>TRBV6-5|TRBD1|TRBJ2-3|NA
CASTRQGDTDTQYF
TGTGCCAGCACGAGACAGGGGGACACAGATACGCAGTATTTT
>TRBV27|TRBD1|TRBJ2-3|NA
CASRASRTGPTDTQYF
TGTGCCAGCAGGGCCTCCCGGACAGGCCCCACAGATACGCAGTATTTT
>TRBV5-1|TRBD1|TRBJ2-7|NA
CASSWGTGVEQYF
TGCGCCAGCAGCTGGGGGACAGGGGTCGAGCAGTACTTC
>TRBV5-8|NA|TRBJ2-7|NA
CASSLEADAYEQYF
TGTGCCAGCAGCCTTGAAGCCGACGCCTACGAGCAGTACTTC
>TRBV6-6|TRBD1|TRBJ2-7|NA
CASAGGDRGFYEQYF
TGTGCCAGCGCCGGTGGGGACAGGGGATTCTACGAGCAGTACTTC
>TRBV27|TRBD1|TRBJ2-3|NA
CASRRTGSTDTQYF
TGTGCCAGCAGGCGGACAGGGAGCACAGATACGCAGTATTTT
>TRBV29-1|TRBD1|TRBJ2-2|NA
CSVEVLGTGGTGELFF
TGCAGCGTTGAAGTCTTGGGGACAGGGGGAACGGGGGAGCTGTTTTTT